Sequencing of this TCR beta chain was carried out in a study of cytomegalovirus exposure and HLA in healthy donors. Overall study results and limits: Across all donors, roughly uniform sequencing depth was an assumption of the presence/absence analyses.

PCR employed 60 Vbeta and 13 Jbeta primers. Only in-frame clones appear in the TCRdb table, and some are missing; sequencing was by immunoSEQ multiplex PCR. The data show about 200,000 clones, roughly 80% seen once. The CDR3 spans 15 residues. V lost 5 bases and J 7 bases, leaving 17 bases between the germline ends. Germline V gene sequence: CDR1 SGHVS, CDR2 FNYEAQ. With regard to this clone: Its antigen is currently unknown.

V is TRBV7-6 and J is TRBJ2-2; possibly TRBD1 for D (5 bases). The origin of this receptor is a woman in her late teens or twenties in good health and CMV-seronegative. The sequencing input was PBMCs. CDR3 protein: CASSPRGTGIGELFF. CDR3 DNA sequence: TGTGCCAGCAGCCCGCGAGGTACAGGTATCGGGGAGCTGTTTTTT.